The 17 T cell receptor beta chains presented below share a single source sample, sequenced in a study of blood T cell repertoires in COVID-19. TCRdb's copy holds only in-frame clones and misses some; the assay was immunoSEQ multiplex PCR. The sample comprises some 230,000 clones, 65% to 85% of which are singletons, and roughly 2.3% rests with the top ten. Sample: peripheral blood. Source of these receptors: a woman aged 55-70 years with acute or convalescent COVID-19.

The J gene is TRBJ1-2, the V gene TRBV5-6; perhaps TRBD1 as D (6 bases). Trimming removed 6 bases at V and 2 bases at J, with 14 bases between. The CDR3 runs to 14 residues. Germline V gene sequence: CDR1 SGHDT, CDR2 YYEEEE. In DNA form, the CDR3 reads TGTGCCAGCACCAGTATGACAGGCAACTATGGCTACACCTTC. It yields the protein CASTSMTGNYGYTF.

J is TRBJ1-6 and V is TRBV5-1, with D tentatively TRBD1 (5 bases). The CDR3 totals 16 residues. From germline, CDR1 is SGHRS and CDR2 YFSETQ. The V end lost 4 bases, the J end lost 5 bases, and 16 bases lay between the germline ends. The CDR3 protein is CASSTTPWGDNSPLHF. Written as DNA, the CDR3 is TGCGCCAGCAGCACCACCCCGTGGGGGGATAATTCACCCCTCCACTTT.

The CDR3: CASSEGLAKNIQYF. In nucleotides, the CDR3 is TGTGCCAGCAGCGAGGGGTTGGCCAAAAACATTCAGTACTTC. The chain is built from TRBV9 and TRBJ2-4, with D possibly matching TRBD1 (5 bases). Looked up from germline, CDR1 is SGDLS and CDR2 is YYNGEE. V lost 3 bases and J 1 base, leaving 8 bases between the germline ends. CDR3 length: 14 residues. Supplemented by reference TRBV9 and TRBJ2-4, the full variable domain reads DSGVTQTPKHLITATGQRVTLRCSPRSGDLSVYWYQQSLDQGLQFLIQYYNGEERAKGNILERFSAQQFPDLHSELNLSSLELGDSALYFCASSEGLAKNIQYFGAGTRLSVL.

This clone was seen just once. This chain uses TRBV18 with TRBJ1-2; the D gene is possibly TRBD1 (5 bases). Germline-derived CDR1 and CDR2 are KGHSH and LQKENI. Trimming took off 2 bases at V and 7 bases at J, with 14 bases between the two ends. The CDR3 sequence is 14 residues long. The CDR3 sequence: CASSPAGYYGGYTF. In DNA, the CDR3 is TGTGCCAGCTCACCAGCAGGGTATTATGGTGGCTACACCTTC.

A single count supports this clone. The rearrangement joins TRBV6-6 to TRBJ1-3; D not resolved. The germline V gene encodes CDR1 MNHNY and CDR2 SVGAGI (reference sequence). With 7 bases removed from V and 4 bases from J, the gap between germline ends came to 20 bases. The CDR3 is 16 residues long. The CDR3 spells CASTTTWEGRGNTIYF. CDR3 coding DNA: TGTGCCAGCACCACGACCTGGGAGGGTCGCGGAAACACCATATATTTT.

The V call is TRBV7-9, the J call TRBJ2-1; tentative D call: TRBD2 (5 bases). Germline assignment: CDR1 SEHNR and CDR2 FQNEAQ (reference sequence). This CDR3 is 12 amino acids long. V was pared by 4 bases and J by 15 bases, with 16 bases between. The CDR3 DNA reads as TGTGCCAGCAGCTACGACTACCCACCGGCGTTCTTC. Amino acids: CASSYDYPPAFF.

The CDR3 nucleotides read TGCGCCAGCGAGGACAGGGGGGGATACGAGCAGTACTTC. Encoded protein: CASEDRGGYEQYF. This chain uses TRBV10-1 with TRBJ2-7; TRBD1 matches at 10 bases. V was clipped by 8 bases and J by 4 bases; unmatched bases: 5. This CDR3 comprises 13 residues. Germline V CDR1 and CDR2: WNHNN, SYGVQD (reference sequence).

This chain uses TRBV1 with TRBJ1-1. TRBV1 is deemed a pseudogene. This CDR3 contains 16 residues. CDR3 nucleotide sequence: TGCACCAGCAGCCATCCTAGCGGCCGGATGAACACTGAAGCTTTCTTT. It codes for CTSSHPSGRMNTEAFF.

This chain uses TRBV7-9 with TRBJ1-4, with D unclear. The CDR3 sequence is 12 residues long. The V and J ends lost 8 bases and 5 bases respectively, with 9 bases between them. Germline V gene lookup returns CDR1 SEHNR and CDR2 FQNEAQ (reference sequence). The CDR3 nucleotides are TGTGCCAGCGGACGGGAGAATGAAAAACTGTTTTTT. As protein: CASGRENEKLFF.

This clone appeared once. V gene TRBV12-3 or TRBV12-4 combines with J gene TRBJ1-2, with D possibly matching TRBD1 (5 bases). Trimming pared 3 bases from V and 5 bases from J, leaving 10 bases between. The CDR3 is made up of 13 amino acids. CDR3 coding DNA: TGTGCCAGCAGTTTGGGGCTCCAATATGGCTACACCTTC. Amino acid sequence: CASSLGLQYGYTF.

Comment on this clone: Additional DNA sequences in this sample encode the identical CDR3. The chain has TRBV5-6 and TRBJ2-7; perhaps TRBD2 as D (5 bases). V lost 4 bases and J 4 bases, leaving 12 bases between the germline ends. The CDR3 consists of 13 residues. Looked up from germline, CDR1 is SGHDT and CDR2 is YYEEEE. The CDR3 DNA reads as TGTGCCAGCAGCCGGGATAGGGCTTACGAGCAGTACTTC. Residues: CASSRDRAYEQYF.

This chain joins TRBV6-5 and TRBJ1-2, with D uncertain. The CDR3 has 13 amino acids. Germline lookup yields CDR1 MNHEY and CDR2 SVGAGI. Trimming pared 2 bases from V and 8 bases from J, leaving 12 bases between. CDR3 sequence reads: CASSYEGMGGYTF. CDR3 sequence (DNA): TGTGCCAGCAGTTACGAGGGTATGGGCGGCTACACCTTC.

This chain links TRBV4-1 with TRBJ1-4; TRBD1 is a possible D gene (6 bases). V lost 5 bases and J 7 bases, leaving 17 bases between the germline ends. This CDR3 is built from 15 residues. In germline, CDR1 is MGHRA, CDR2 YSYEKL. The CDR3 is CASSLQGGVGEKLFF. The CDR3 region has the DNA TGCGCCAGCAGCTTACAGGGTGGGGTTGGTGAAAAACTGTTTTTT.

The chain joins TRBV14 to TRBJ2-5; D is possibly TRBD1 (6 bases). CDR3 length: 16 residues. The germline V gene encodes CDR1 SGHDN and CDR2 FVKESK. Trimming stripped 4 bases from V and 8 bases from J, with 23 bases between. CDR3 nucleotides: TGTGCCAGCAGCCGTCACCGGGACCCACCTGGGGGCACCCAGTACTTC. This translates into CASSRHRDPPGGTQYF.

The rearrangement links TRBV19 to TRBJ2-1; D not resolved. Trimming took off 5 bases at V and 0 bases at J, with 11 bases between the two ends. The germline V gene encodes CDR1 LNHDA and CDR2 SQIVND (reference sequence). The CDR3 extends over 15 amino acids. CDR3: CASSPAWSSYNEQFF. The CDR3 region has the DNA TGTGCCAGTAGTCCGGCCTGGAGCTCCTACAATGAGCAGTTCTTC.

V gene TRBV5-6 combines with J gene TRBJ2-7; the match to TRBD1 covers 8 bases. This CDR3 has 14 amino acids. The trim removed 4 bases at V and 2 bases at J, leaving 5 bases unmatched. CDR1 and CDR2 from the germline V gene are SGHDT and YYEEEE. The CDR3 coding sequence is TGTGCCAGCAGCCTTGGACAGGGCCCCTACGAGCAGTACTTC. It is translated as CASSLGQGPYEQYF.

The chain employs TRBV7-2 and TRBJ2-7; possibly TRBD2 for D (6 bases). Germline V gene data show CDR1 as SGHTA and CDR2 as FQGNSA. The V end was cut by 3 bases, the J end by 5 bases, with 14 bases between. The length of the CDR3 is 14 residues. The CDR3 DNA follows: TGTGCCAGCAGCTTGGTGCCTAGCGATAACGAGCAGTACTTC. Translated: CASSLVPSDNEQYF.